This T cell receptor beta chain was retrieved from a study of identical twins. TCRdb ran MiXCR on the 5' RACE reads and lists one entry per CDR3 protein. This sample has about 280,000 distinct CDR3 sequences, with more than 6.5% found just once. Trimming took 0 bases from V and 1 from J; bases not matched to a gene: 1. The CDR3 has 15 amino acids. The germline V gene encodes CDR1 SGHDT and CDR2 YYEEEE. This clonotype was picked up a small number of times. Another study also made use of these data, one on yellow fever vaccine responses in identical twins.

The specimen sequenced was memory (CD45RO+) T cells sorted from blood. This sequence was found in a woman under 30 in good health. The genes are TRBV5-6 and TRBJ2-5; 9 nucleotides match TRBD1. The CDR3 loop is CASSLGQGVQETQYF. In nucleotides, the CDR3 is TGTGCCAGCAGCTTGGGACAGGGGGTCCAAGAGACCCAGTACTTC.